This TCR beta chain was documented in a study of control samples from healthy donors and cancer patients (dated by TCRdb to about 2020). Library construction relied on the immunoSEQ multiplex PCR assay. In its TCRdb copy, this immuneACCESS table keeps in-frame sequences only and misses some clones. Where compared with another copy, unresolved V genes explain less than half of these, and the others have no known cause. In this sample the table shows roughly 150,000 clones, roughly 88% of which occur a single time. The top ten clonotypes cover over 1.5% of the sample. Remarks on this clone: The clone's antigen remains unknown. Base quality data are lacking; no much larger clone is found one base away.

Trimming at the junction amounts to 0 bases on V and 4 bases on J, and the germline ends lie 12 bases apart. The CDR3, from cysteine to phenylalanine, totals 15 residues. The sequence is cut down to CDR3 DNA, 45 bases in frame from base 1. Sequences SGHTA (CDR1) and FQGNSA (CDR2) are obtained from the germline V gene. The V and J genes are TRBV7-2 and TRBJ1-1; TRBD1 is perhaps the D gene, given 5 matching bases. The material sequenced was blood. This sequence was found in a man aged 18 to 29 in good health. The nucleotides read TGTGCCAGCAGCTTAGCGGGGGTTTCTAGCACTGAAGCTTTCTTT. It translates as CASSLAGVSSTEAFF.